Reported below is one T cell receptor (beta chain). This clone was picked up one time. Its antigen is unknown. No much larger clonotype is one base removed from it; base qualities were not supplied. This specimen belongs to a study of T cell responses to AZD1222 COVID-19 vaccine (dated by TCRdb to about 2021). About the study as a whole: TCR sequencing covered over 230 trial participants: 200 to 220 given two doses of AZD1222 and about 26 given two doses of MenACWY control vaccine. Trial participants were enrolled by age into 18-55, 56-69 and 70-plus year subgroups, with about 150, 28 and 57 TCR-sequenced participants respectively.

The CDR3 regions of human TCRbeta chains were analyzed by immunosequencing. The study's processing was this. Repertoire TCRs were checked for matches against a reference library of SARS-CoV-2-specific TCRs that had been generated using the MIRA antigen-specificity platform. Breadth meant the fraction of unique TCRs that were SARS-CoV-2-associated, whereas depth meant the fraction of total T cells that were SARS-CoV-2-associated. Using the MIRA data, each spike-specific TCR was assigned both to the spike region to which the TCR was reactive and to a CD4 or CD8 class. Log10-transformed breadth and depth values were compared by one-way ANOVA with Sidak's multiple comparisons tests. The table was pulled from immuneACCESS by TCRdb, which kept in-frame rearrangements only. Such tables lose some clones; where checked, under half of the loss comes from unresolved V genes, and the rest has no known cause. Clonal size and the V and J genes are those of that table, whereas D and trimming came from the DNA. The sample table records roughly 30,000 clones; 70% to 80% of these occur just once. 4.5% to 5.5% of the sample goes to the ten largest clones.

Broad study findings and their caveats: Nearly half of unique spike-specific TCRs reportedly recognized epitopes outside regions mutated in the B.1.351 and B.1.1.7 variants. Conclusions about previously exposed vaccinees were limited because only a handful of AZD1222 recipients were SARS-CoV-2 seropositive at baseline. No day 14 peak-response samples were available, so repertoires were characterized only after the peak T cell response. The 56-69-year group was small, and its depth increase did not reach significance, likely because of low power. After two AZD1222 doses, both the breadth and the depth of spike-specific TCRs were significantly higher than at day 0 and than in MenACWY recipients. Participants were mostly white British, with more females than males. The authors suggested clonal diversity may have been underestimated. The whole spike protein was spanned by vaccine-associated CD4 TCRs, and dominant responses were seen in regions 160-218 and 743-854.

Explained via the paper, the time point label denotes: about 28 days (+/-7) after the second vaccine dose. AZD1222 recipients with second doses at about 4 weeks or about 12 weeks were pooled, because spike-specific TCR depth and breadth did not differ between schedules. The vaccinee samples were drawn from two UK trials, COV001 and COV002, one of which was a single-blind randomized controlled phase 2/3 trial testing AZD1222 (ChAdOx1 nCoV-19) in healthy adults. For TCRbeta chain sequencing, PBMC samples from trial participants were taken at day 0 and at day 28 after the second dose. From the germline V gene, CDR1 is MNHEY and CDR2 is SVGAGI. Trimming costs V 11 bases and J 3 bases, and their ends lie 16 bases apart. From cysteine to phenylalanine, the CDR3 is 13 amino acids long. Just the 39-base CDR3 DNA is kept, in frame starting at base 1.

This chain joins TRBV6-5 to TRBJ2-5; matching of 5 bases hints at TRBD1 as the D gene. The source material was peripheral blood, sampled 28 days after the second AZD1222 dose. The sequence was collected from an adult who received the AZD1222 COVID-19 vaccine. CDR3 reads: CAGARTIEETQYF. The DNA sequence follows: TGTGCCGGGGCCAGGACAATCGAAGAGACCCAGTACTTC.